This paragraph reports one T cell receptor beta chain. 60 Vbeta and 13 Jbeta primers were used in PCR. Clones were read by immunoSEQ multiplex PCR, and TCRdb kept only the in-frame ones, dropping some. The sample gives around 150,000 clones, about 79% of which show up once; about 1% is in the top ten. These data come from a study of cytomegalovirus exposure and HLA in healthy donors. The trim removed 0 bases at V and 2 bases at J, leaving 1 base unmatched. The length of the CDR3 is 16 residues. Germline CDR1 MNHEY, CDR2 SVGAGI. This chain links TRBV6-5 with TRBJ2-5, with 12 bases that match TRBD2. This receptor was obtained from a woman aged 45-65 years in good health and CMV-seropositive. What was sequenced was PBMCs. The CDR3 loop reads CASSYSLAGGQETQYF. As DNA, the CDR3 is TGTGCCAGCAGTTACTCACTAGCGGGAGGACAAGAGACCCAGTACTTC.